One sample yielded the 30 T cell receptor beta chains listed below, sequenced in a study of T cells in Graves' hyperthyroidism and ophthalmopathy (dated by TCRdb to between 2019 and 2020). The library came from multiplex PCR. Sequencing used an Illumina HiSeq 2000. The TCR beta CDR3 regions were amplified from the RNA transcripts. A first-round RT-PCR of the TCR CDR3 used the HTBI primer set with the Qiagen OneStep RT-PCR kit. TCRdb itself trimmed the public reads at Q25 with fastp, ran MiXCR and retained productive beta chains. Each record represents a unique CDR3 protein, reported with the most common genes and DNA among its rows. In this sample the table shows some 370,000 distinct CDR3 sequences, over 11% of which occur a single time. Around 27% of the sample belongs to the ten largest clones. Sequences were obtained from blood. The origin of the receptors is a man over 45 with Graves' ophthalmopathy.

This clonotype has a count of ten or more. The J gene is TRBJ2-7, the V gene TRBV5-1; 7 bases line up with TRBD1. The V and J ends lost 0 bases and 3 bases, in that order; junction bases with no gene match: 6. The germline CDR1 and CDR2 sequences are SGHRS and YFSETQ. There are 15 residues in the CDR3. CDR3 bases: TGCGCCAGCAGCTTGGAGACAGGGAAAGGCTACGAGCAGTACTTC. Protein product: CASSLETGKGYEQYF.

Many counts were recorded for this clonotype. The J gene is TRBJ1-5, the V gene TRBV6-1; D is perhaps TRBD1 (6 bases). CDR3 size: 16 residues. The germline V gene has CDR1 MNHNS and CDR2 SASEGT. The V and J ends lost 2 bases and 4 bases respectively, with 15 bases between them. The CDR3 DNA is TGTGCCAGCAGTGAAATGGTCGGGGGGCTGAATCAGCCCCAGCATTTT. Its translation is CASSEMVGGLNQPQHF.

This clonotype was recorded many times. The chain combines TRBV5-8 with TRBJ2-7, with D perhaps TRBD1 or TRBD2 (5 bases each). The V end lost 0 bases, the J end lost 2 bases, and 12 bases lay between the germline ends. Germline V lookup: CDR1 SGHTS, CDR2 YDEGEE. The CDR3 consists of 15 residues. Here the CDR3 reads CASSLGGQGAYEQYF. The CDR3 nucleotides are TGTGCCAGCAGCTTGGGCGGCCAGGGAGCCTACGAGCAGTACTTC.

This clonotype showed up just a few times. The CDR3 coding sequence is TGCGCCAGCAGCCAGATAAGGGGGAGCACAGATACGCAGTATTTT. Encoded protein: CASSQIRGSTDTQYF. V is TRBV4-1 and J is TRBJ2-3; D is perhaps TRBD1 (6 bases). V was trimmed by 3 bases and J by 0 bases, leaving 10 bases between them. Germline-derived CDR1 and CDR2 are MGHRA and YSYEKL. The CDR3 spans 15 residues.

At least ten counts were recorded for this clonotype. The rearrangement joins TRBV2 to TRBJ1-1; no definite D call. Germline V gene lookup returns CDR1 SNHLY and CDR2 FYNNEI. The CDR3 extends over 14 amino acids. With 7 bases removed from V and 2 bases from J, the gap between germline ends came to 14 bases. The CDR3 coding sequence is TGTGCCAGCACCGAAACAGTGAGAAACACTGAAGCTTTCTTT. This translates into CASTETVRNTEAFF.

This clonotype was picked up a small number of times. The J gene is TRBJ1-1, the V gene TRBV12-3 or TRBV12-4; D unresolved. This CDR3 contains 16 residues. V was trimmed by 5 bases and J by 4 bases, leaving 20 bases between them. CDR3 in amino acids: CASSHGGGSGGTEAFF. The CDR3 bases are TGTGCCAGCAGTCACGGTGGCGGATCCGGCGGCACTGAAGCTTTCTTT.

This clonotype was seen repeatedly, ten times or more. The CDR3 here is CAISERGTRNEQFF. In nucleotides, the CDR3 is TGTGCCATCAGTGAGCGGGGGACCCGCAATGAGCAGTTCTTC. The gene calls are TRBV10-3 and TRBJ2-1; possibly TRBD2 for D (6 bases). V was trimmed by 2 bases and J by 6 bases, leaving 11 bases between them. The CDR3 extends over 14 amino acids. CDR1 is ENHRY, CDR2 SYGVKD, per germline.

This clonotype was observed at least ten times. The chain carries TRBV2 and TRBJ2-3, with D unclear. CDR3 length: 11 residues. Trimming removed 6 bases from V and 6 bases from J, with 7 bases in between. Germline CDR1 is SNHLY and CDR2 is FYNNEI. The CDR3 DNA follows: TGTGCCAGCAGCTTCGACGATACGCAGTATTTT. Residues: CASSFDDTQYF.

The chain has TRBV6-1 and TRBJ2-2, with D unresolved. V was cut by 7 bases and J by 0 bases, with 9 bases left in between. Germline V gene lookup returns CDR1 MNHNS and CDR2 SASEGT. This CDR3 region has 14 residues. The CDR3 sequence: CASINFANTGELFF. The CDR3 nucleotides read TGTGCCAGCATAAACTTCGCGAACACCGGGGAGCTGTTTTTT.

At least ten counts were recorded for this clonotype. This rearrangement joins TRBV2 to TRBJ1-6; TRBD1 agrees at 7 bases. J lost 6 bases, V lost 4 bases, and 6 bases had no gene match. The germline gives CDR1 SNHLY, CDR2 FYNNEI. The length of the CDR3 is 15 residues. Here the CDR3 DNA reads TGTGCCAGCAGTGGAACAGGGGTTTCTAATTCACCCCTCCACTTT. Encoded protein: CASSGTGVSNSPLHF.

This clonotype came up many times. The chain joins TRBV3-1 to TRBJ2-3; possible D gene TRBD2, 6 bases. Trimming cost V 4 bases and J 5 bases, with 10 bases left between them. Germline CDR1 and CDR2: LGHDT and YNNKEL (reference sequence). The CDR3 is 13 amino acids. DNA of the CDR3: TGTGCCAGCAGCCGCGGGGCCGGAGATACGCAGTATTTT. It specifies CASSRGAGDTQYF.

The chain carries TRBV7-2 and TRBJ2-5, with 12 bases identical to TRBD2. Per germline, CDR1 SGHTA and CDR2 FQGNSA. The CDR3 totals 15 residues. Trimming removed 5 bases from V and 5 bases from J; junction bases left unmatched: 6. The CDR3 bases are TGTGCCAGCAGCCAAACTAGCGGGAGGAGGGAGACCCAGTACTTC. It specifies CASSQTSGRRETQYF.

There are a few counts of this clonotype. The chain links TRBV20-1 to TRBJ2-6, with 11 bases aligning to TRBD2. The V gene's germline CDR1 is DFQATT and CDR2 SNEGSKA (reference sequence). This CDR3 comprises 20 residues. Trimming took 0 bases from V and 0 from J; bases not matched to a gene: 10. This CDR3 is CSARDSPTSGTFSGANVLTF. CDR3 DNA sequence: TGCAGTGCTAGAGATTCCCCGACTAGCGGGACCTTCTCTGGGGCCAACGTCCTGACTTTC.

Ten or more counts support this clonotype. The CDR3 region is CSARIPYSTDTQYF. CDR3 nucleotide sequence: TGCAGTGCTAGAATTCCCTATAGCACAGATACGCAGTATTTT. The chain is built from TRBV20-1 and TRBJ2-3; D remains ambiguous. Germline V gene data show CDR1 as DFQATT and CDR2 as SNEGSKA (reference sequence). This CDR3 is built from 14 residues. The V end was cut by 2 bases, the J end by 0 bases, with 9 bases between.

The V and J genes are TRBV20-1 and TRBJ2-3, with D possibly being TRBD1 or TRBD2 (6 bases each). CDR1 DFQATT and CDR2 SNEGSKA come from the germline V gene (reference sequence). The CDR3 length is 15 residues. With 1 base removed from V and 2 bases from J, the gap between germline ends came to 13 bases. DNA for the CDR3: TGCAGTGCTAGAGGCCCGGGGGCCGTCACAGATACGCAGTATTTT. Translating gives CSARGPGAVTDTQYF.

This sequence joins TRBV6-1 and TRBJ2-6; D unresolved. The V gene's germline CDR1 is MNHNS and CDR2 SASEGT. The V end was cut by 4 bases, the J end by 4 bases, with 23 bases between. The CDR3 has 19 amino acids. The CDR3 is CASSARVGLVVSGANVLTF. In nucleotides, the CDR3 is TGTGCCAGCAGTGCCCGAGTTGGGCTAGTAGTCTCGGGGGCCAACGTCCTGACTTTC.

The chain combines TRBV5-4 with TRBJ1-6, with TRBD1 matching over 9 bases. The CDR3 consists of 15 residues. Germline V CDR1 and CDR2: SGHNT, YYREEE (reference sequence). V dropped 2 bases and J dropped 8; count of bases not matched to a gene: 5. CDR3 nucleotide sequence: TGTGCCAGCAGCTTCCGGGACAGGGTGCATTCACCCCTCCACTTT. Its translation is CASSFRDRVHSPLHF.

This clonotype was counted ten times or more. V gene TRBV14 combines with J gene TRBJ2-1; possible D gene TRBD1, 6 bases. V shed 6 bases and J shed 6 bases, with 21 bases lying between them. Germline V gene lookup returns CDR1 SGHDN and CDR2 FVKESK. CDR3 length: 16 amino acids. The CDR3 bases are TGTGCCAGCAGGCAATCGGGCACAGGGAGTGTCAATGAGCAGTTCTTC. Its translation is CASRQSGTGSVNEQFF.

At least ten counts were recorded for this clonotype. The genes are TRBV5-1 and TRBJ2-1, with 7 bases that match TRBD2. This CDR3 spans 14 amino acids. CDR1 SGHRS and CDR2 YFSETQ come from the germline V gene. Losses at the gene ends were 2 bases for V and 9 bases for J; bases not matched to a gene: 8. The DNA of the CDR3 is TGCGCCAGCAGCTTACTCGGACTAGTCCCTGAGCAGTTCTTC. This sequence encodes CASSLLGLVPEQFF. The full variable domain, with the rest looked up from reference TRBV5-1 and TRBJ2-1, is KAGVTQTPRYLIKTRGQQVTLSCSPISGHRSVSWYQQTPGQGLQFLFEYFSETQRNKGNFPGRFSGRQFSNSRSEMNVSTLELGDSALYLCASSLLGLVPEQFFGPGTRLTVL.

This clonotype was counted at least ten times. This chain connects TRBV7-2 to TRBJ2-7; tentatively, D is TRBD1 or TRBD2 (6 bases each). The V and J ends lost 4 bases and 0 bases respectively, with 22 bases between them. Germline assignment: CDR1 SGHTA and CDR2 FQGNSA. The CDR3 consists of 18 residues. The chain's CDR3 is CASSSQARGLAVSYEQYF. In DNA form, the CDR3 reads TGTGCCAGCAGCTCACAAGCCAGGGGCTTAGCGGTCTCCTACGAGCAGTACTTC.

This clonotype has more than one count but fewer than ten. The chain combines TRBV4-1 with TRBJ1-5, with D perhaps matching TRBD1 (5 bases). V lost 0 bases and J 3 bases, leaving 9 bases between the germline ends. Germline CDR1 MGHRA, CDR2 YSYEKL. This CDR3 has 15 amino acids. CDR3 in DNA: TGCGCCAGCAGCCAAGATGGGGGGAACAATCAGCCCCAGCATTTT. Its translation is CASSQDGGNNQPQHF.

The chain carries TRBV28 and TRBJ2-7; 8 positions match TRBD1. The V gene end was trimmed by 5 bases and the J gene end by 2 bases; junction bases not matched to a gene: 8. The CDR3 loop spans 15 amino acids. From germline, CDR1 is MDHEN and CDR2 SYDVKM. CDR3 sequence reads: CASSEYQGAAYEQYF. The CDR3, as DNA: TGTGCCAGCAGTGAATACCAGGGGGCAGCCTACGAGCAGTACTTC.

This clonotype was seen at least ten times. This chain joins TRBV6-1 and TRBJ2-7; TRBD1 might be the D (5 bases). Germline lookup yields CDR1 MNHNS and CDR2 SASEGT. Trimming shortened V by 0 bases and J by 1 base, and 7 bases separated the two germline ends. The CDR3 has 14 residues. CDR3 amino acids: CASSEARQSYEQYF. The CDR3 coding sequence is TGTGCCAGCAGTGAAGCTCGACAGTCCTACGAGCAGTACTTC.

This clonotype was seen repeatedly, ten times or more. The V and J genes are TRBV24-1 and TRBJ2-5; maybe TRBD1 (6 bases). Germline V gives CDR1 KGHDR, CDR2 SFDVKD. V gave up 0 bases and J gave up 4 bases, with 14 bases separating them. The CDR3 spans 16 residues. The CDR3 protein is CATSDLTEVGGETQYF. In DNA, the CDR3 is TGTGCCACCAGTGATTTGACGGAAGTAGGGGGAGAGACCCAGTACTTC.

This clonotype was counted at least ten times. The J gene is TRBJ1-2, the V gene TRBV7-8, with 9 bases matching TRBD1. The CDR3 extends over 15 amino acids. After removal of 5 bases from V and 8 bases from J, the junction contained 12 bases not matched to a gene. Germline CDR1 and CDR2: SGHVS and FQNEAQ. CDR3 DNA sequence: TGTGCCAGCAGCCTGATACAGGGGGCCCCTAGAGGCTACACCTTC. As protein: CASSLIQGAPRGYTF.

In this sample, this clonotype turned up many times. This chain links TRBV2 with TRBJ2-1, with 8 nucleotides matching TRBD1. The CDR3 consists of 12 residues. V dropped 6 bases and J dropped 7; count of bases not matched to a gene: 2. CDR1 and CDR2 (germline): SNHLY, FYNNEI. CDR3 coding DNA: TGTGCCAGCAGCCACAGGGGGAATGAGCAGTTCTTC. Its translation is CASSHRGNEQFF. The whole variable domain, filled in from reference TRBV2 and TRBJ2-1, reads EPEVTQTPSHQVTQMGQEVILRCVPISNHLYFYWYRQILGQKVEFLVSFYNNEISEKSEIFDDQFSVERPDGSNFTLKIRSTKLEDSAMYFCASSHRGNEQFFGPGTRLTVL.

The sample holds many counts of this clonotype. The chain uses TRBV7-8 and TRBJ2-1; a possible D gene is TRBD2 (5 bases). The V and J ends lost 3 bases and 0 bases respectively, with 12 bases between them. This CDR3 is built from 16 residues. The V gene's germline CDR1 is SGHVS and CDR2 FQNEAQ. Here the CDR3 DNA reads TGTGCCAGCAGCTTGGGGAGCGAGGTCTCCTACAATGAGCAGTTCTTC. This sequence encodes CASSLGSEVSYNEQFF.

This clonotype has a count of ten or more. The CDR3 sequence is CASSPVYSNQPQHF. The DNA for the CDR3 is TGTGCCAGCAGTCCAGTATATAGCAATCAGCCCCAGCATTTT. The chain carries TRBV2 and TRBJ1-5; the D is unclear. The V gene's germline CDR1 is SNHLY and CDR2 FYNNEI. This CDR3 is 14 amino acids long. The germline V and J ends were trimmed by 5 bases and 0 bases, with 8 bases remaining between them.

This clonotype was observed many times. The chain combines TRBV12-3 or TRBV12-4 with TRBJ2-7; D gene unclear. Trimming took off 3 bases at V and 6 bases at J, with 12 bases between the two ends. CDR3 length equals 13 residues. The CDR3: CASSLTETGEQYF. The CDR3 nucleotides are TGTGCCAGCAGTTTGACCGAGACGGGCGAGCAGTACTTC.

This clonotype was found many times. The V and J genes are TRBV15 and TRBJ2-5; 10 nucleotides align to TRBD2. This CDR3 spans 15 amino acids. Losses at the gene ends were 1 base for V and 6 bases for J; bases not matched to a gene: 5. Germline-derived CDR1 and CDR2 are LNHNV and YYDKDF (reference sequence). CDR3 in DNA: TGTGCCACCAGCAGAGTAGCGGGAGGAGGAAAGACCCAGTACTTC. It codes for CATSRVAGGGKTQYF.